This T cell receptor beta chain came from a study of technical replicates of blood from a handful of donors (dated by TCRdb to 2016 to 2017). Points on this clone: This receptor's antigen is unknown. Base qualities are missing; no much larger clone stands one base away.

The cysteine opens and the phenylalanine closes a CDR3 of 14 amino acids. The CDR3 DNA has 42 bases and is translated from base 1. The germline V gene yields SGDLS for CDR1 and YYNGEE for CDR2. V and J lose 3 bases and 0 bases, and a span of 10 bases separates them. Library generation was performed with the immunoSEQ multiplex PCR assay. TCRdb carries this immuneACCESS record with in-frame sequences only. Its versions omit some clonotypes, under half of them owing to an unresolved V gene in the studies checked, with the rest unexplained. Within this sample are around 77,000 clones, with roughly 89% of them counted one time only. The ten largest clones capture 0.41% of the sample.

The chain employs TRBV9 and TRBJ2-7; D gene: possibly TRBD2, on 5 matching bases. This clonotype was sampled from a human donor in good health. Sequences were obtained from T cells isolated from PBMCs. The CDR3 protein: CASSDLDYSYEQYF. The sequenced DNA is TGTGCCAGCAGCGATCTAGACTACTCCTACGAGCAGTACTTC.